This TCR beta chain was identified in a study of blood T cells in healthy people across ages (dated by TCRdb to about 2015). A note on the overall study: In model experiments, template switching captured about one uniquely barcoded TCR beta cDNA molecule for every two T cells. Using deep sequencing normalized with unique cDNA molecular identifiers, the study measured how TCR beta repertoire diversity changes with age. The donors were split into four age groups: young (average 16 years), middle-aged (about 40), aged (around 67) and long-lived (over 80). To avoid experimental bias, donors of different ages were distributed randomly across sequencing lanes. The study analyzed two additional independent replicas of 1 million unique cDNA reads from the same blood draw for two donors, one aged 18 to 29 and one aged 80 or older.

Summary of the overall study and its limitations: Compared with the aged group, the long-lived group had more naive CD4+ T cells, fewer expanded clones and increased TCR diversity, a pattern suggesting age selection. Because donor CMV infection status was unknown, age-related changes in expanded clonotypes were potentially confounded. Observed TCR beta diversity per million T cells fell roughly linearly with age, and a significant reduction was already apparent by age around 36. The percentage of naive T cells measured by flow cytometry correlated strongly with observed TCR beta diversity. Estimates of total diversity based on one million sequenced T cells were considered lower bounds and underestimates. Since profiling was done on bulk unsorted PBMCs, naive and antigen-experienced compartments could not be conclusively compared.

CDR1 is given as SEHNR and CDR2 as FQNEAQ, both from the germline V gene (reference sequence). Measured from the cysteine to the phenylalanine, the CDR3 is 16 residues long. Only the CDR3 region is kept as DNA, spanning 48 bases read in frame from base 1. Here V drops 5 bases and J drops 6 bases, and the junction holds 12 bases not matched to any gene. To note about this clonotype: No antigen is known for it. No per-base quality is available; no much larger clone lies one base away.

The library came from 5' RACE. The data were produced on an Illumina HiSeq 2500. A second about 6 to 11 cycle PCR used a sample-barcoded 5' primer and a J-beta primer mix. A unique molecular identifier was introduced onto each TCR beta cDNA molecule by a template-switch 5' adaptor carrying 12 random nucleotides. At least 3 million CDR3-containing paired-end reads were obtained from each sample. First-strand cDNA synthesis was performed from all RNA using the Mint cDNA synthesis kit, with priming by a TRBC-specific oligonucleotide. After uracil-DNA glycosylase treatment, a first 18-cycle PCR used universal primers M1SS and BC2_uni_R on all cDNA. The authors processed their data as follows. For normalization, 1 million high-quality reads were randomly selected from each sample, with every read carrying a distinct molecular identifier. Instead of being binned into consensus sequences, reads that shared molecular identifiers were thrown out. MiTCR, set to a Q25 quality threshold and the strictest error-elimination algorithm, was used for CDR3 identification, clonotype clustering and error correction. A nonparametric unseen species model with Euler transformation was used to estimate lower-bound total TCR beta diversity. TCRdb passed the public sequencing reads through fastp at Q25 and MiXCR, retaining productive beta sequences. For every CDR3 protein sequence, its rows merge into one entry that carries the most common genes and DNA. The V and J calls were not made by the authors but by TCRdb's processing. The sample includes 270,000 or so distinct CDR3 sequences, with 25% to 30% observed a single time. Clones ranked in the top ten supply around 30% of the sample.

The roughly 39 donors, aged about 6 to 90 years, were systemically healthy Caucasian individuals from Russia. Each donor gave 8 to 10 milliliters of peripheral blood, collected into EDTA-treated Vacutainer tubes. Ficoll-Paque density-gradient centrifugation was used to isolate PBMCs, with at least 7 million per sample. Trizol reagent was used to extract total RNA from the PBMCs, yielding at least 5.5 micrograms per sample. The percentages of naive CD45RAhigh/CD27high T cells were determined by flow cytometry on a PBMC aliquot from every donor. Here the chain combines TRBV7-9 and TRBJ2-2; a stretch of 7 junction bases matches TRBD1. The TCR comes from a woman aged 70-85 years in good health. Sequences were obtained from blood. Read as DNA, the sequence is TGTGCCAGCAGCGCGACTCCCGGGACAGATGCCGGGGAGCTGTTTTTT. This sequence encodes CASSATPGTDAGELFF.